This TCR beta chain stems from a study of STAT5B mutations in CD4+ large granular lymphocyte leukemia. Study-level findings and limits: TRBV06-family usage was enriched in top patient clones (8/27) versus controls (2/35).

A word on this clone: Its antigen is still unknown.

The method was immunoSEQ multiplex PCR; TCRdb's version includes in-frame clones alone and lacks a portion of them. This sample has approximately 20,000 clones, with approximately 84% found just once. Germline V CDR1 and CDR2: LNHDA, SQIVND (reference sequence). The CDR3 is 18 amino acids. The V and J ends lost 4 bases and 2 bases, in that order; junction bases with no gene match: 9. The V gene is TRBV19, the J gene TRBJ1-5; 12 nucleotides agree with TRBD1. The TCR comes from a human donor in good health. Sequenced material: CD4+ T cells from blood buffy coats. CDR3 protein: CASSRRGQGAGGNQPQHF. CDR3 nucleotides: TGTGCCAGTAGTAGGAGGGGACAGGGGGCAGGAGGCAATCAGCCCCAGCATTTT.